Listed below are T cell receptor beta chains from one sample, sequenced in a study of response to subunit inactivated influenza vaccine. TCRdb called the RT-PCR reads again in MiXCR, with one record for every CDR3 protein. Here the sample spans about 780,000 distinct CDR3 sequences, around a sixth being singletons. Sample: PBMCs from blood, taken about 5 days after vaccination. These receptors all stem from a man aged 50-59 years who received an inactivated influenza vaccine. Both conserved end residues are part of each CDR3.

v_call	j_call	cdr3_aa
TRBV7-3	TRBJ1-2	CASSLNNNYGYTF
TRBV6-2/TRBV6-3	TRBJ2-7	CASSYTRLASSYEQYF
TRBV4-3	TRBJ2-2	CASSHVPNTGELFF
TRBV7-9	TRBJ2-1	CASSTRGQGYNEQFF
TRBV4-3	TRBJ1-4	CASSQEPRTTNEKLFF
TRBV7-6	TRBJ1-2	CASSLSGGKYTF
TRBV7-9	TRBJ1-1	CASSPGTGGAGTEAFF
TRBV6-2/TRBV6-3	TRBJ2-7	CASRTLTGWYEQYF
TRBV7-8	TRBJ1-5	CASSRDLNQPQHF
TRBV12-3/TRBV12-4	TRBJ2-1	CASSLTWGQFF
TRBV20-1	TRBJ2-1	CSARGLLGVYNEQFF
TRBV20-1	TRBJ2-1	CSAEGLAGAYYNEQFF
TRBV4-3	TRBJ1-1	CASRAGDNTEAFF
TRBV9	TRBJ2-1	CASSVWMDGEQFF
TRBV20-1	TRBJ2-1	CSAQRGLGAESSYNEQFF
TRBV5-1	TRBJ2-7	CASSFDKYEQYF